The source of this T cell receptor beta chain is a study of spatial heterogeneity in lung cancer. Time point reported: sample taken at primary tumor resection. MiXCR was run by TCRdb on the 5' RACE reads, yielding one entry per CDR3 protein. Counted here are about 35,000 distinct CDR3 sequences, around 3.1% occurring once; the ten biggest clones make up 36%. J was trimmed by 5 bases and V by 3 bases; bases with no gene match: 9. CDR1 and CDR2 (germline): SGHNT, YENEEA. The CDR3 spans 16 residues. The chain recombines TRBV11-3 with TRBJ2-5; 10 nucleotides line up with TRBD1. The sample consisted of normal lung tissue next to the tumor, taken at surgery. This TCR derives from a male donor with early-stage non-small cell lung cancer. CDR3 DNA sequence: TGTGCCAGCAGCTTTGGGGACAGGGGATCCGTTGAGACCCAGTACTTC. Translated: CASSFGDRGSVETQYF.